The 27 T cell receptor beta chains below all came from one sample that was sequenced in a study of blood T cell repertoires in COVID-19. Libraries were prepared by immunoSEQ multiplex PCR; TCRdb keeps only in-frame clonotypes and omits some of them. The sample shows under 200,000 clones, roughly nine tenths of them seen only once. The material sequenced was peripheral blood. The receptors stem from a woman in her seventies with acute or convalescent COVID-19.

The chain combines TRBV19 with TRBJ1-1, with TRBD1 matching 7 bases. The CDR3 sequence is 16 residues long. The germline V gene encodes CDR1 LNHDA and CDR2 SQIVND (reference sequence). The trim removed 6 bases at V and 0 bases at J, leaving 10 bases unmatched. The CDR3 nucleotides are TGTGCCAGTAGCACGGGGGCAGGGGGAGTGAACACTGAAGCTTTCTTT. Residues: CASSTGAGGVNTEAFF.

This clone is a singleton in its sample. This chain links TRBV6-2 or TRBV6-3 with TRBJ2-7; D remains ambiguous. The CDR3 is 16 amino acids. CDR1 MNHEY and CDR2 SVGEGT come from the germline V gene. Trimming pared 3 bases from V and 0 bases from J, leaving 15 bases between. This CDR3 is CASSYSKIANSYEQYF. CDR3 DNA: TGTGCCAGCAGTTATTCCAAGATTGCTAACTCCTACGAGCAGTACTTC.

This chain connects TRBV18 to TRBJ1-1; D not certain. Trimming stripped 3 bases from V and 5 bases from J, with 16 bases between. CDR3 length: 15 residues. CDR1 KGHSH and CDR2 LQKENI come from the germline V gene. In DNA form, the CDR3 reads TGTGCCAGCTCACCCCAACATGTCGCCGGGACTGAAGCTTTCTTT. Translating gives CASSPQHVAGTEAFF.

This chain links TRBV10-3 with TRBJ2-2; tentative D call: TRBD1 (5 bases). Trimming took 4 bases from V and 0 from J, leaving 12 bases between them. Germline V lookup: CDR1 ENHRY, CDR2 SYGVKD. This CDR3 has 16 residues. As DNA, the CDR3 is TGTGCCATCAGTGGACAGCGCGGTACGAACACCGGGGAGCTGTTTTTT. Translating gives CAISGQRGTNTGELFF.

This clone was seen only a few times. V is TRBV6-4 and J is TRBJ2-1, with 10 bases aligning to TRBD2. CDR3 length: 15 residues. Germline V gene lookup returns CDR1 MRHNA and CDR2 SNTAGT. V gave up 4 bases and J gave up 3 bases; unmatched junction bases: 3. The CDR3 is CASSASSGSYNEQFF. The DNA for the CDR3 is TGTGCCAGCAGTGCATCTAGCGGGAGCTACAATGAGCAGTTCTTC.

The chain employs TRBV2 and TRBJ2-5; the D gene is possibly TRBD1 (6 bases). V lost 5 bases and J 5 bases, leaving 15 bases between the germline ends. The CDR3 is 14 residues long. CDR1 is SNHLY, CDR2 FYNNEI, per germline. The CDR3 coding sequence is TGTGCCAGCAGTAGGGGGACCTTGGGGGAGACCCAGTACTTC. Protein product: CASSRGTLGETQYF.

The chain carries TRBV19 and TRBJ1-6; D is possibly TRBD1 (6 bases). V lost 6 bases and J 2 bases, leaving 11 bases between the germline ends. Germline V gene sequence: CDR1 LNHDA, CDR2 SQIVND (reference sequence). The CDR3 runs 15 residues. The CDR3 spells CASSEGQTYNSPLHF. The CDR3 coding sequence is TGTGCCAGTAGCGAAGGACAGACCTATAATTCACCCCTCCACTTT.

The genes are TRBV6-5 and TRBJ1-2, with D possibly matching TRBD1 (5 bases). The CDR3 runs 14 residues. The germline V and J ends were trimmed by 5 bases and 3 bases, with 13 bases remaining between them. The germline CDR1 and CDR2 sequences are MNHEY and SVGAGI. The CDR3 coding sequence is TGTGCCAGCAGTAGGGACGGGACTTACTATGGCTACACCTTC. It translates to CASSRDGTYYGYTF.

The CDR3 region has the DNA TGTGCCAGCAGCTTTGACAGGGTTAATCAGCCCCAGCATTTT. It encodes CASSFDRVNQPQHF. V gene TRBV5-5 combines with J gene TRBJ1-5; TRBD1 aligns across 7 bases. The germline V gene encodes CDR1 SGHKS and CDR2 YYEKEE (reference sequence). V dropped 2 bases and J dropped 4; count of bases not matched to a gene: 3. The CDR3 runs to 14 residues.

The V call is TRBV10-3, the J call TRBJ2-5; the D is unclear. The germline gives CDR1 ENHRY, CDR2 SYGVKD. The CDR3 extends over 11 amino acids. The CDR3 region has the DNA TGTGCTACGAGCGCGGAAGAGACCCAGTACTTC. It translates to CATSAEETQYF.

The chain links TRBV2 to TRBJ2-7; 8 bases fit TRBD1. V lost 5 bases and J lost 3; bases outside the gene matches: 6. The germline gives CDR1 SNHLY, CDR2 FYNNEI. CDR3 length equals 14 residues. The CDR3 nucleotides read TGTGCCAGCAGTCCCGGACAGGGCGTCTACGAGCAGTACTTC. Translated, it gives CASSPGQGVYEQYF. The complete variable domain, with remaining parts taken from reference TRBV2 and TRBJ2-7, reads EPEVTQTPSHQVTQMGQEVILRCVPISNHLYFYWYRQILGQKVEFLVSFYNNEISEKSEIFDDQFSVERPDGSNFTLKIRSTKLEDSAMYFCASSPGQGVYEQYFGPGTRLTVT.

This chain uses TRBV7-8 with TRBJ1-2, with TRBD1 matching over 11 bases. V was pared by 1 base and J by 2 bases, with 3 bases of the junction left unmatched. The length of the CDR3 is 16 residues. CDR1 is SGHVS, CDR2 FQNEAQ, per germline. The CDR3 nucleotides are TGTGCCAGCAGCTTAGGAGGACAGGGGGCAAACTATGGCTACACCTTC. It is translated as CASSLGGQGANYGYTF.

The rearrangement links TRBV29-1 to TRBJ2-3; TRBD2 is a possible D gene (6 bases). There are 14 residues in the CDR3. V gave up 2 bases and J gave up 2 bases, with 11 bases separating them. In germline, CDR1 is SQVTM, CDR2 ANQGSEA. The CDR3 sequence: CSVEPGDLTDTQYF. CDR3 DNA: TGCAGCGTTGAACCGGGGGACCTCACAGATACGCAGTATTTT.

This clone was observed a single time. This same CDR3 is encoded by further DNA sequences in the sample. This sequence joins TRBV6-2 or TRBV6-3 and TRBJ1-2; D is ambiguous. The germline CDR1 and CDR2 sequences are MNHEY and SVGEGT. Trimming stripped 5 bases from V and 0 bases from J, with 7 bases between. The CDR3 runs to 13 residues. CDR3 in DNA: TGTGCCAGCAGTAGAACAGCTAACTATGGCTACACCTTC. It is translated as CASSRTANYGYTF.

This clone was seen just once. The chain combines TRBV29-1 with TRBJ1-1; 10 bases match TRBD1. The V gene's germline CDR1 is SQVTM and CDR2 ANQGSEA. The CDR3 contains 13 residues. V was clipped by 7 bases and J by 6 bases; unmatched bases: 8. For the CDR3, the DNA is TGCAGCGCCCCGGGACAGGGGATCTCTGAAGCTTTCTTT. It is translated as CSAPGQGISEAFF.

V and J are TRBV30 and TRBJ2-7; D is undetermined. This CDR3 region has 12 residues. The V end was cut by 3 bases, the J end by 2 bases, with 8 bases between. Germline-derived CDR1 and CDR2 are GTSNPN and SVGIG (reference sequence). The CDR3 loop is CAWSRDTYEQYF. The CDR3 DNA follows: TGTGCCTGGAGCCGAGACACCTACGAGCAGTACTTC.

V gene TRBV12-5 combines with J gene TRBJ1-1, with a weak D call TRBD1 (5 bases). Germline lookup yields CDR1 LGHNT and CDR2 FRNRAP. The CDR3 contains 12 residues. V was pared by 6 bases and J by 8 bases, with 13 bases between. Here the CDR3 DNA reads TGTGCTAGTGGAAAGGGGAAGAGGGAAGCTTTCTTT. Translation gives CASGKGKREAFF. Using reference TRBV12-5 and TRBJ1-1 for the parts outside the CDR3, the full variable domain is DARVTQTPRHKVTEMGQEVTMRCQPILGHNTVFWYRQTMMQGLELLAYFRNRAPLDDSGMPKDRFSAEMPDATLATLKIQPSEPRDSAVYFCASGKGKREAFFGQGTRLTVV.

In its sample, this clone was seen once. The V call is TRBV5-4, the J call TRBJ2-3; maybe TRBD2 (5 bases). With 2 bases removed from V and 1 base from J, the gap between germline ends came to 11 bases. Looked up from germline, CDR1 is SGHNT and CDR2 is YYREEE (reference sequence). The CDR3 is 15 amino acids. The CDR3 nucleotides are TGTGCCAGCAGCTTAGCGGAAAGGGGCACAGATACGCAGTATTTT. It encodes CASSLAERGTDTQYF. Full variable domain (missing parts from reference TRBV5-4 and TRBJ2-3): ETGVTQSPTHLIKTRGQQVTLRCSSQSGHNTVSWYQQALGQGPQFIFQYYREEENGRGNFPPRFSGLQFPNYSSELNVNALELDDSALYLCASSLAERGTDTQYFGPGTRLTVL.

The J gene is TRBJ1-5, the V gene TRBV3-1 (or the pseudogene TRBV3-2); D is possibly TRBD1 (6 bases). The CDR3 runs to 17 residues. Germline V gene data show CDR1 as LGHDT and CDR2 as YNNKEL (reference sequence). V was shortened by 4 bases and J by 4 bases, with 20 bases between the two germline ends. This CDR3 reads CASSPPCPTGRNQPQHF. The DNA of the CDR3 is TGTGCCAGCAGCCCGCCCTGTCCGACAGGTCGGAATCAGCCCCAGCATTTT.

The chain combines TRBV5-1 with TRBJ2-1; 8 bases are a match to TRBD2. Per the germline V gene, CDR1 is SGHRS and CDR2 is YFSETQ. The V gene end was trimmed by 4 bases and the J gene end by 8 bases; junction bases not matched to a gene: 11. The CDR3 length is 15 residues. The CDR3 nucleotides are TGCGCCAGCAGCCCGCAGGCGGGGGGCCCCGATGAGCAGTTCTTC. Translation gives CASSPQAGGPDEQFF.

There are a few counts of this clone. The chain employs TRBV6-2 or TRBV6-3 and TRBJ1-5; D is ambiguous. V dropped 2 bases and J dropped 3 bases, with 11 bases sitting between them. The CDR3 runs to 15 residues. Germline CDR1 is MNHEY and CDR2 is SVGEGT. In DNA, the CDR3 is TGTGCCAGCAGTTACCTGGGCAGCCACAATCAGCCCCAGCATTTT. Protein product: CASSYLGSHNQPQHF.

This chain links TRBV7-9 with TRBJ2-5; 10 bases map to TRBD2. The CDR3 is 18 residues long. Trimming took 0 bases from V and 2 from J; bases not matched to a gene: 9. Germline V gene data show CDR1 as SEHNR and CDR2 as FQNEAQ (reference sequence). The CDR3 loop reads CASSLATLAGVGQETQYF. For the CDR3, the DNA is TGTGCCAGCAGCTTAGCGACCCTAGCGGGAGTAGGACAAGAGACCCAGTACTTC.

CDR3 nucleotides: TGTGCCAGCAGCCAAGAGGGGTATAGCGGGAGGTCACACGATGAGCAGTTCTTC. Encoded protein: CASSQEGYSGRSHDEQFF. The V gene is TRBV4-2, the J gene TRBJ2-1; 10 bases map to TRBD2. This CDR3 is 18 amino acids long. CDR1 and CDR2 (germline): LGHNA, YNFKEQ. Germline trimming cut 0 bases from V and 8 bases from J; bases unmatched to any gene: 13.

V is TRBV29-1 and J is TRBJ1-2; D unclear. This CDR3 has 13 amino acids. Germline assignment: CDR1 SQVTM and CDR2 ANQGSEA. Deletions cut 0 bases from V and 7 bases from J, with 12 bases between. The CDR3, as DNA: TGCAGCGTTGAAGATATACCCACGGGTGGCTACACCTTC. As protein: CSVEDIPTGGYTF. Full variable domain (remainder filled in from reference TRBV29-1 and TRBJ1-2): SAVISQKPSRDICQRGTSLTIQCQVDSQVTMMFWYRQQPGQSLTLIATANQGSEATYESGFVIDKFPISRPNLTFSTLTVSNMSPEDSSIYLCSVEDIPTGGYTFGSGTRLTVV.

This chain connects TRBV11-2 to TRBJ1-2, with TRBD1 matching 8 bases. J gave up 8 bases and V 6 bases, and 14 bases lay outside the gene matches. The CDR3 contains 15 residues. Germline V lookup: CDR1 SGHAT, CDR2 FQNNGV. DNA of the CDR3: TGTGCCAGCAGACCAACTACCCAGGGGGCGTGGGGCTACACCTTC. It specifies CASRPTTQGAWGYTF. Together with reference TRBV11-2 and TRBJ1-2, the CDR3 gives the full variable domain: EAGVAQSPRYKIIEKRQSVAFWCNPISGHATLYWYQQILGQGPKLLIQFQNNGVVDDSQLPKDRFSAERLKGVDSTLKIQPAKLEDSAVYLCASRPTTQGAWGYTFGSGTRLTVV.

V gene TRBV6-2 or TRBV6-3 combines with J gene TRBJ2-2; D not certain. Trimming removed 6 bases at V and 9 bases at J, with 23 bases between. CDR3 length equals 16 residues. CDR1 and CDR2 (germline): MNHEY, SVGEGT. The CDR3 DNA is TGTGCCAGCAGCAAACGTAATAGCCGTCCAACTTGGGAGCTGTTTTTT. This encodes CASSKRNSRPTWELFF.

This clone was detected a few times. The V and J genes are TRBV7-8 and TRBJ2-7; TRBD1 matches 10 bases. V shed 1 base, J shed 4 bases, and the junction held 4 bases outside the gene matches. Germline V gives CDR1 SGHVS, CDR2 FQNEAQ. The CDR3 is 15 residues long. The CDR3 DNA follows: TGTGCCAGCAGCTTAGGATGGGACAGGGGTTACGAGCAGTACTTC. It encodes CASSLGWDRGYEQYF.